Below are 23 T cell receptor beta chains sequenced from a single sample in a study of cytomegalovirus exposure and HLA in healthy donors. PCR used 60 Vbeta primers and 13 Jbeta primers. Profiled with immunoSEQ multiplex PCR; TCRdb holds only in-frame clones, not every one. The table has a few hundred thousand clones, 70% to 80% seen once. Sequencing was done on a sample of PBMCs. The receptors shown here come from a man aged 40-50 years in good health and CMV-seronegative.

J is TRBJ1-2 and V is TRBV6-5; D unclear. Germline lookup yields CDR1 MNHEY and CDR2 SVGAGI. This CDR3 has 12 residues. Trimming took off 4 bases at V and 2 bases at J, with 5 bases between the two ends. This CDR3 is CASSFGNYGYTF. The DNA for the CDR3 is TGTGCCAGCAGTTTCGGGAACTATGGCTACACCTTC.

The chain is built from TRBV14 and TRBJ1-2, with 9 bases identical to TRBD1. Germline CDR1 and CDR2: SGHDN and FVKESK. Trimming cost V 1 base and J 4 bases; bases outside gene matches: 1. The length of the CDR3 is 14 residues. The CDR3 is CASSQGTGAYGYTF. CDR3 sequence (DNA): TGTGCCAGCAGCCAAGGGACAGGGGCCTATGGCTACACCTTC.

The rearrangement joins TRBV6-1 to TRBJ2-5, with 7 bases matching TRBD2. Germline lookup yields CDR1 MNHNS and CDR2 SASEGT. V lost 2 bases to trimming and J lost 6 bases; unmatched junction nucleotides: 3. This CDR3 has 13 amino acids. This CDR3 reads CASSERGVQTQYF. The CDR3 region has the DNA TGTGCCAGCAGTGAACGGGGGGTTCAGACCCAGTACTTC.

The V gene is TRBV28, the J gene TRBJ2-5, with TRBD2 as a possible D gene (5 bases). Per the germline V gene, CDR1 is MDHEN and CDR2 is SYDVKM. Between the trimmed V and J ends, which lost 6 bases and 11 bases, there was a span of 22 bases. The CDR3 sequence is 14 residues long. For the CDR3, the DNA is TGTGCCAGCAGGCCCGGGCCGGCCACGAGGGAACAGTACTTC. Amino acids: CASRPGPATREQYF.

V is TRBV27 and J is TRBJ2-2, with 7 bases that match TRBD2. The CDR3 covers 14 residues. After removal of 8 bases from V and 0 bases from J, the junction contained 3 bases not matched to a gene. Germline CDR1 MNHEY, CDR2 SMNVEV (reference sequence). CDR3 sequence reads: CASGGRANTGELFF. CDR3 DNA sequence: TGTGCCAGCGGGGGGAGGGCGAACACCGGGGAGCTGTTTTTT.

The chain carries TRBV2 and TRBJ1-1, with unresolved D. Trimming removed 6 bases at V and 3 bases at J, with 14 bases between. This CDR3 is built from 14 residues. Per the germline V gene, CDR1 is SNHLY and CDR2 is FYNNEI. The CDR3 DNA sequence: TGTGCCAGCAGAAGGAACCCCGAGGACACTGAAGCTTTCTTT. It specifies CASRRNPEDTEAFF.

V is TRBV11-3 and J is TRBJ2-1; 10 bases are a match to TRBD2. The CDR3 has 14 residues. The germline V gene has CDR1 SGHNT and CDR2 YENEEA. V dropped 1 base and J dropped 9; count of bases not matched to a gene: 3. CDR3 region: CASSLGLAGGEQFF. Here the CDR3 DNA reads TGTGCCAGCAGCTTAGGACTAGCGGGTGGTGAGCAGTTCTTC.

This clone was seen a handful of times. This rearrangement joins TRBV7-9 to TRBJ2-7, with a possible D match to TRBD1 (6 bases). Germline V gene data show CDR1 as SEHNR and CDR2 as FQNEAQ (reference sequence). V was shortened by 0 bases and J by 1 base, with 13 bases between the two germline ends. The CDR3 loop spans 16 amino acids. The CDR3 spells CASSLARDTESYEQYF. The CDR3 DNA follows: TGTGCCAGCAGCTTAGCAAGGGACACAGAGTCCTACGAGCAGTACTTC.

This rearrangement joins TRBV5-6 to TRBJ2-7; tentatively, D is TRBD1 (5 bases). CDR3 length equals 13 residues. With 0 bases removed from V and 5 bases from J, the gap between germline ends came to 9 bases. CDR1 and CDR2 from the germline V gene are SGHDT and YYEEEE. The CDR3 DNA sequence: TGTGCCAGCAGCTTGGGGGGCCTCAACGAGCAGTACTTC. As protein: CASSLGGLNEQYF. Complete variable domain (other parts from reference TRBV5-6 and TRBJ2-7): DAGVTQSPTHLIKTRGQQVTLRCSPKSGHDTVSWYQQALGQGPQFIFQYYEEEERQRGNFPDRFSGHQFPNYSSELNVNALLLGDSALYLCASSLGGLNEQYFGPGTRLTVT.

This clone was seen a handful of times. The chain carries TRBV9 and TRBJ2-7; TRBD1 aligns across 8 bases. The CDR3 totals 15 residues. Germline lookup yields CDR1 SGDLS and CDR2 YYNGEE. V shed 0 bases and J 6 bases; nucleotides not matched to a gene: 8. The CDR3 nucleotides read TGTGCCAGCAGCGTAGCGCGGGACAGGTCCGCCGAGCAGTACTTC. Its protein product is CASSVARDRSAEQYF.

The chain carries TRBV5-1 and TRBJ1-3, with a weak D call TRBD1 (5 bases). Germline V gene sequence: CDR1 SGHRS, CDR2 YFSETQ. Trimming took off 1 base at V and 2 bases at J, with 10 bases between the two ends. The CDR3 has 15 amino acids. The CDR3 loop reads CASSLSGGAGNTIYF. In DNA, the CDR3 is TGCGCCAGCAGCTTGAGCGGGGGTGCTGGAAACACCATATATTTT.

The chain recombines TRBV5-1 with TRBJ2-3; TRBD2 aligns across 7 bases. V shed 0 bases and J 1 base; nucleotides not matched to a gene: 8. Germline V lookup: CDR1 SGHRS, CDR2 YFSETQ. This CDR3 spans 17 amino acids. The CDR3 region is CASSLGPLAVGTDTQYF. DNA of the CDR3: TGCGCCAGCAGCTTGGGCCCCCTAGCGGTGGGCACAGATACGCAGTATTTT.

The genes are TRBV10-3 and TRBJ2-3; a weak D match, TRBD2 (6 bases). The CDR3 runs to 15 residues. V was trimmed by 3 bases and J by 0 bases, leaving 10 bases between them. Germline CDR1 and CDR2: ENHRY and SYGVKD. For the CDR3, the DNA is TGTGCCATCAGTGATGGGGGAGGCAGCACAGATACGCAGTATTTT. As protein: CAISDGGGSTDTQYF.

This clone was counted a few times. The chain joins TRBV5-1 to TRBJ2-7; 12 nucleotides agree with TRBD2. CDR3 size: 16 residues. Germline V gene lookup returns CDR1 SGHRS and CDR2 YFSETQ. Trimming removed 2 bases from V and 3 bases from J; junction bases left unmatched: 6. In nucleotides, the CDR3 is TGCGCCAGCAGCTTCCAACCGGGACTAGCGGGCTACGAGCAGTACTTC. As protein: CASSFQPGLAGYEQYF.

This clone was seen only once. The V and J genes are TRBV18 and TRBJ1-3; D is perhaps TRBD1 (6 bases). Germline V gene lookup returns CDR1 KGHSH and CDR2 LQKENI. This CDR3 comprises 17 residues. V was pared by 3 bases and J by 2 bases, with 17 bases between. This chain's CDR3 is CASSPPGVGTPGNTIYF. As DNA, the CDR3 is TGTGCCAGCTCACCTCCAGGGGTAGGGACCCCTGGAAACACCATATATTTT.

The CDR3 loop is CASTAGYNQPQHF. The DNA of the CDR3 is TGTGCCAGTACGGCAGGTTACAATCAGCCCCAGCATTTT. This chain uses TRBV19 with TRBJ1-5; D not resolved. The CDR3 sequence is 13 residues long. Trimming left V 7 bases short and J 3 bases short, with 10 bases between. Germline CDR1 reads LNHDA; CDR2 reads SQIVND (reference sequence).

A remark on this clone: This specimen includes other DNA sequences encoding the same CDR3. CDR3 residues: CASSPTGVGTEAFF. CDR3 DNA: TGTGCCAGCTCACCGACAGGGGTTGGCACTGAAGCTTTCTTT. The chain combines TRBV18 with TRBJ1-1, with TRBD1 matching 8 bases. From germline, CDR1 is KGHSH and CDR2 LQKENI. CDR3 size: 14 residues. V gave up 3 bases and J gave up 4 bases; unmatched junction bases: 4.

J is TRBJ2-1 and V is TRBV5-4; D is possibly TRBD1 (7 bases). This CDR3 is 17 amino acids long. The ends were cut back, 4 bases at V and 6 bases at J, with 23 bases in the middle. CDR1 and CDR2 from the germline V gene are SGHNT and YYREEE (reference sequence). The CDR3, as DNA: TGTGCCAGCAGCCCGGAAGTGCCAGGGGGGCCTCTCAATGAGCAGTTCTTC. Protein: CASSPEVPGGPLNEQFF.

The CDR3 here is CASSLRSRDRSFEKLFF. The CDR3 nucleotides are TGTGCCAGCAGCTTAAGGAGCCGGGACAGGAGCTTTGAAAAACTGTTTTTT. The chain links TRBV7-8 to TRBJ1-4; 8 nucleotides agree with TRBD1. V shed 2 bases and J 7 bases; nucleotides not matched to a gene: 12. The V gene's germline CDR1 is SGHVS and CDR2 FQNEAQ. This CDR3 is built from 17 residues.

This chain links TRBV5-8 with TRBJ1-5, with D unclear. V was pared by 2 bases and J by 1 base, with 7 bases between. The CDR3 sequence is 14 residues long. The germline gives CDR1 SGHTS, CDR2 YDEGEE. The CDR3 reads CASSFGRSNQPQHF. Here the CDR3 DNA reads TGTGCCAGCAGCTTTGGGAGGAGCAATCAGCCCCAGCATTTT.

This rearrangement joins TRBV4-1 to TRBJ1-4; 8 bases map to TRBD1. Germline trimming cut 10 bases from V and 8 bases from J; bases unmatched to any gene: 12. The CDR3 loop spans 14 amino acids. Per germline, CDR1 MGHRA and CDR2 YSYEKL. CDR3 loop: CATRQGRNEEKLFF. The CDR3 DNA sequence: TGCGCCACGAGACAGGGGAGGAATGAGGAAAAACTGTTTTTT.

This chain uses TRBV2 with TRBJ1-6; 8 bases map to TRBD1. CDR1 and CDR2 from the germline V gene are SNHLY and FYNNEI. V lost 2 bases to trimming and J lost 7 bases; unmatched junction nucleotides: 7. This CDR3 is built from 16 residues. CDR3 nucleotide sequence: TGTGCCAGCAGTGAATCGGGAGACAGGGGAAATTCACCCCTCCACTTT. Translated: CASSESGDRGNSPLHF.

The V and J genes are TRBV19 and TRBJ2-1, with 8 positions matching TRBD2. The CDR3 is 17 residues long. Trimming at V came to 2 bases and at J to 0 bases, leaving 6 bases not matched to a gene. The germline CDR1 and CDR2 sequences are LNHDA and SQIVND (reference sequence). This CDR3 reads CASSITSGRTSYNEQFF. The CDR3 nucleotides read TGTGCCAGTAGTATAACTAGCGGTCGAACCTCCTACAATGAGCAGTTCTTC.